What follows is one T cell receptor (beta chain) and its context. As yet, its antigen is unknown. This entry is derived from a study of cytomegalovirus exposure and HLA in healthy donors. Study-level points and caveats: Rarity characterized most TCR sequences, yet some public TCRs appeared in many donors. The classifier reportedly diagnosed cytomegalovirus status with high sensitivity and specificity.

Only in-frame clones appear in the TCRdb table, and some are missing; sequencing was by immunoSEQ multiplex PCR. The sample shows about 98,000 clones, more than 85% of them seen only once. With 0 bases removed from V and 4 bases from J, the gap between germline ends came to 16 bases. The germline CDR1 and CDR2 sequences are LGHNA and YSLEER. The CDR3 consists of 16 residues. Input material: PBMCs. The sequence was collected from a young man in good health and CMV-seropositive. The genes are TRBV4-3 and TRBJ2-7; D might be TRBD2 (6 bases). The CDR3 protein is CASSQDLAEGLYEQYF. DNA of the CDR3: TGCGCCAGCAGCCAAGATCTTGCGGAGGGCCTGTACGAGCAGTACTTC.